The source of this T cell receptor beta chain is a study of radiotherapy plus CTLA-4 blockade in lung cancer. Germline lookup yields CDR1 MDHEN and CDR2 SYDVKM. The V end lost 6 bases, the J end lost 8 bases, and 20 bases lay between the germline ends. The CDR3 covers 15 residues. Findings and caveats of the study: TCR clones of tumor origin grew in blood after radiotherapy plus ipilimumab.

Comment on this clone: Antigen: not known.

Profiled with immunoSEQ multiplex PCR; TCRdb holds only in-frame clones, not every one. The sample lists 86,000 or so clones, around 81% occurring once. Participants had chemo-refractory metastatic non-small-cell lung cancer and were treated with focal radiation plus ipilimumab CTLA-4 blockade. The receptor comes from a human donor with non-small cell lung cancer who had a partial response to radiotherapy plus ipilimumab. Some clones in this sample may be carry-over from other donors' samples. Sequences were derived from peripheral blood, sampled from a patient treated with radiotherapy plus ipilimumab. J is TRBJ2-1 and V is TRBV28, with TRBD1 as a possible D gene (5 bases). The CDR3 coding sequence is TGTGCCAGCAGAACGTACAGGAATGTAGGCTATGAGCAGTTCTTC. As protein: CASRTYRNVGYEQFF.